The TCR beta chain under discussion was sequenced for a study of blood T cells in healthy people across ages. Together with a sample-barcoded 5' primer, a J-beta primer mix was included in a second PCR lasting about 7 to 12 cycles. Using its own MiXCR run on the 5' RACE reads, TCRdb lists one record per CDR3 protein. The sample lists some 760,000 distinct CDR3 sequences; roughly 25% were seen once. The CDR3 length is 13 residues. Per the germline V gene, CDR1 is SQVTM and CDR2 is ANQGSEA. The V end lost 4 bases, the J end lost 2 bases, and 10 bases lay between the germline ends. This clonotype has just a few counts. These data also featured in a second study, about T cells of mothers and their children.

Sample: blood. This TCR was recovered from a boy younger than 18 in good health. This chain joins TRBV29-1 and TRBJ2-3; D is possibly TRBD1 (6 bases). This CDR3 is CSVGTELTDTQYF. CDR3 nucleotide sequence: TGCAGCGTTGGGACAGAGCTCACAGATACGCAGTATTTT.